This record looks at one T cell receptor (beta chain) sequence and its context. These data come from a study of T cells in Graves' hyperthyroidism and ophthalmopathy. Germline lookup yields CDR1 MDHEN and CDR2 SYDVKM. Trimming cost V 5 bases and J 3 bases; bases outside gene matches: 5. The length of the CDR3 is 16 residues. Clinicians diagnosed patients from clinical symptoms, serum thyroxine and TRAb, thyroid ultrasound and orbital computed tomography. Template material for amplifying TCR beta CDR3 regions consisted of RNA transcripts. First-round RT-PCR targeting the TCR CDR3 was performed with the HTBI primer set. Via MiXCR, TCRdb re-called the multiplex PCR reads, giving one row per CDR3 protein. The sample has around 430,000 distinct CDR3 sequences; more than 12% are singletons.

V usage is TRBV28 and J usage is TRBJ2-1; the match to TRBD2 covers 12 bases. The TCR originated in a woman in her twenties or thirties with Graves' hyperthyroidism. The specimen was blood. CDR3: CASSQTLAGGYNEQFF. CDR3 nucleotides: TGTGCCAGCAGTCAGACACTAGCGGGAGGCTACAATGAGCAGTTCTTC.